Given below is one T cell receptor beta chain in context. In the original workflow: Amplification of reference gene primers was used by the study to estimate nucleated cell counts. The table came from immunoSEQ multiplex PCR; TCRdb's copy has only in-frame clones and leaves some out. V and J calls and clone size follow that table, whereas D and trimming were derived from the DNA. In the table there are 50,000 to 70,000 clones, approximately 83% of which are singletons. The data stem from a study of blood T cell repertoires in COVID-19. V lost 1 base to trimming and J lost 4 bases, with 9 bases between them. The CDR3 is 14 amino acids. Looked up from germline, CDR1 is SGHTS and CDR2 is YDEGEE.

V and J are TRBV5-8 and TRBJ1-5, with D possibly being TRBD1 (5 bases). The clonotype originates from a man of 80 years or more with COVID-19, enrolled during active disease. What was sequenced was peripheral blood. CDR3 DNA sequence: TGTGCCAGCAGCTTGCAGTGGACAAATCAGCCCCAGCATTTT. This sequence encodes CASSLQWTNQPQHF.